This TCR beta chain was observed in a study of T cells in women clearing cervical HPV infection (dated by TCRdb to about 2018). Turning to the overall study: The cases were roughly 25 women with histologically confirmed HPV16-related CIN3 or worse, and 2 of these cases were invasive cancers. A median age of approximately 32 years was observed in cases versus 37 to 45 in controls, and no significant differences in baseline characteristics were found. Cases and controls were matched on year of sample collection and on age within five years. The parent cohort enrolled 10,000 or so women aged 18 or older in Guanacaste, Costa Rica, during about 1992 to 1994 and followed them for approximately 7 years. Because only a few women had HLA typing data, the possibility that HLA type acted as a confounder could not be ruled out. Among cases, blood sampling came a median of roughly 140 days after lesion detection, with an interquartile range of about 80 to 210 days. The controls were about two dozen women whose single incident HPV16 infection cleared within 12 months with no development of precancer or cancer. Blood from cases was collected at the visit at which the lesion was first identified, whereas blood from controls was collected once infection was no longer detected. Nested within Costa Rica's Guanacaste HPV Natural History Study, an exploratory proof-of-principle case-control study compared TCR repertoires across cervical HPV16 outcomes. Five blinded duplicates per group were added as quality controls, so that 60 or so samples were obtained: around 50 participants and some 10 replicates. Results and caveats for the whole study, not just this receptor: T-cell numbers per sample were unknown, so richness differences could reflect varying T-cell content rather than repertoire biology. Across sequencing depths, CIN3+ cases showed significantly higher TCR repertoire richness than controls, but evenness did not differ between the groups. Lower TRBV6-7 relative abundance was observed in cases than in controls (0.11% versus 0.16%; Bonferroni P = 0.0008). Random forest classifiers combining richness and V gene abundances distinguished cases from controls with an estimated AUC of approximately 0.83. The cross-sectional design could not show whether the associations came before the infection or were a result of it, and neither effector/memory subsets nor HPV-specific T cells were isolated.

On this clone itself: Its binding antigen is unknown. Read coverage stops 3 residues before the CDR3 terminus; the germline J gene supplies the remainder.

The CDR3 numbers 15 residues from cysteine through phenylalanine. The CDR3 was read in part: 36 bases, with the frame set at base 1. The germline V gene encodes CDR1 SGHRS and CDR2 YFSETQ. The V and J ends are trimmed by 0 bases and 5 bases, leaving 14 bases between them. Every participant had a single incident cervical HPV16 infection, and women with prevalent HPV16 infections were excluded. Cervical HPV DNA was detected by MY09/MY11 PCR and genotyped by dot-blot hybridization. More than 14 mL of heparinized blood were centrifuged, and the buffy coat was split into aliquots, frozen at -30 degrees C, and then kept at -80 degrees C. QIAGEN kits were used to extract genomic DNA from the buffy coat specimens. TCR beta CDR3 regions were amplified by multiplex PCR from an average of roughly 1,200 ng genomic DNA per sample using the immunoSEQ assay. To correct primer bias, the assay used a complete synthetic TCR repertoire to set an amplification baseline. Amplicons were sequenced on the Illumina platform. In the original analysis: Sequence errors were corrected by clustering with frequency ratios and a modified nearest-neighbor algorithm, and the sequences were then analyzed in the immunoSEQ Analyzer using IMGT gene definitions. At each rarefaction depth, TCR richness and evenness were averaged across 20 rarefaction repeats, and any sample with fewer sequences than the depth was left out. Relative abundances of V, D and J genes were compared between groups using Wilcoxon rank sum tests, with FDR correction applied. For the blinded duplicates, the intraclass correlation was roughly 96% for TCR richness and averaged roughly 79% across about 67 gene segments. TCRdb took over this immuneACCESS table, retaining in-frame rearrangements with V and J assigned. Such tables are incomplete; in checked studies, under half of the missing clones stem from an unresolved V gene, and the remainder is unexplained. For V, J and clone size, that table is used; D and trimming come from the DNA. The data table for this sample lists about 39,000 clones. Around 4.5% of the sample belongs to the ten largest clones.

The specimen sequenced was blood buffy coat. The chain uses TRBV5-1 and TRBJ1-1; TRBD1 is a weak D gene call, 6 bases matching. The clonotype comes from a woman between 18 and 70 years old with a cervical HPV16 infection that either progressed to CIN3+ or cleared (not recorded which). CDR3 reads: CASSLALGADTEAFF. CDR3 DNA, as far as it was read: TGCGCCAGCAGCTTGGCCTTGGGGGCTGATACTGAA.